This T cell receptor beta chain was identified during a study of T cell responses to AZD1222 COVID-19 vaccine. Study-level findings and limits: Elevations in Spike-specific TCR breadth and depth followed administration of two AZD1222 doses.

Germline V gene sequence: CDR1 KGHSH, CDR2 LQKENI. This CDR3 is 14 amino acids long. Trimming pared 3 bases from V and 1 base from J, leaving 10 bases between. This clone came up once. Its antigen remains unknown. The repertoire was sequenced with immunoSEQ multiplex PCR; TCRdb's copy has only in-frame clones and lacks some. The profile covers approximately 160,000 clones, with under 95% appearing a single time and around 0.98% taken by the ten largest. The chain uses TRBV18 and TRBJ2-7, with D uncertain. The source was peripheral blood, collected 28 days after the second AZD1222 dose. The TCR originated in an adult who received the AZD1222 COVID-19 vaccine. CDR3 in DNA: TGTGCCAGCTCACCCAAGACGGTGTCCTACGAGCAGTACTTC. It yields the protein CASSPKTVSYEQYF.